These 15 T cell receptor beta chains came from one sample sequenced in a study of T-cell memory formation after mild COVID-19. TCRdb independently ran MiXCR on the 5' RACE reads; one entry per CDR3 protein. The sample records around 200,000 distinct CDR3 sequences, roughly 18% being singletons. Sample: PBMCs or a T cell subset sorted from them (not recorded which). These receptors came from a man between 18 and 29 years old who had mild COVID-19 (a few samples of this study predate the infection). Cell type and time point are not known.

This clonotype was picked up a small number of times. The V and J genes are TRBV5-1 and TRBJ2-1; perhaps TRBD2 as D (6 bases). The V end lost 1 base, the J end lost 4 bases, and 15 bases lay between the germline ends. This CDR3 region has 16 residues. The germline V gene has CDR1 SGHRS and CDR2 YFSETQ. The CDR3: CASSLIPSGAYNEQFF. The CDR3 region has the DNA TGCGCCAGCAGCTTGATCCCGTCGGGAGCTTACAATGAGCAGTTCTTC.

V gene TRBV10-3 combines with J gene TRBJ2-3; D possibly matches TRBD1 or TRBD2 (6 bases each). The CDR3 loop spans 15 amino acids. Per the germline V gene, CDR1 is ENHRY and CDR2 is SYGVKD. Trimming left V 6 bases short and J 2 bases short, with 15 bases between. CDR3 in DNA: TGTGCCATCAGGGCTAGCGAGGGGGTCACAGATACGCAGTATTTT. It encodes CAIRASEGVTDTQYF.

The genes are TRBV9 and TRBJ2-5, with 7 bases identical to TRBD2. The V gene end was trimmed by 4 bases and the J gene end by 1 base; junction bases not matched to a gene: 4. CDR1 SGDLS and CDR2 YYNGEE come from the germline V gene. The CDR3 is made up of 14 amino acids. The CDR3 spells CASSPTSAQETQYF. DNA for the CDR3: TGTGCCAGCAGCCCCACTAGCGCCCAAGAGACCCAGTACTTC.

The chain carries TRBV30 and TRBJ1-4, with D possibly matching TRBD1 (5 bases). Trimming removed 2 bases at V and 7 bases at J, with 17 bases between. This CDR3 has 15 residues. Germline V gene sequence: CDR1 GTSNPN, CDR2 SVGIG (reference sequence). DNA of the CDR3: TGTGCCTGGAGTATGGCCGTCGACAGAGGTGAAAAACTGTTTTTT. The encoded protein is CAWSMAVDRGEKLFF.

The V gene is TRBV4-3, the J gene TRBJ1-6; D is undetermined. Deletions cut 0 bases from V and 4 bases from J, with 4 bases between. The CDR3 covers 14 residues. Germline CDR1 and CDR2: LGHNA and YSLEER. The CDR3 nucleotides read TGCGCCAGCAGCCAAGACGCGTATAATTCACCCCTCCACTTT. Translating it yields CASSQDAYNSPLHF.

The chain uses TRBV7-9 and TRBJ2-3; D not resolved. The CDR3 consists of 13 residues. Germline V lookup: CDR1 SEHNR, CDR2 FQNEAQ (reference sequence). The V end was cut by 1 base, the J end by 7 bases, with 9 bases between. The chain's CDR3 is CASSLVTPNTQYF. The CDR3 DNA sequence: TGTGCCAGCAGCTTAGTGACTCCTAATACGCAGTATTTT.

This chain connects TRBV12-3 or TRBV12-4 to TRBJ1-1; 7 bases agree with TRBD1. The CDR3 has 17 residues. V trimming: 6 bases; J trimming: 3 bases; junction bases outside the gene matches: 16. The CDR3: CASSQHTNRGRDTEAFF. The CDR3 DNA follows: TGTGCCAGCAGCCAACATACCAACAGGGGACGAGACACTGAAGCTTTCTTT.

The gene calls are TRBV6-2 or TRBV6-3 and TRBJ2-5; 8 positions agree with TRBD1. V was clipped by 4 bases and J by 4 bases; unmatched bases: 8. Germline values: CDR1 MNHEY, CDR2 SVGEGT. The CDR3 extends over 15 amino acids. The CDR3 nucleotides read TGTGCCAGCAGTTCTTACGGACAGGGAGGAGAGACCCAGTACTTC. Its translation is CASSSYGQGGETQYF.

This clonotype was seen more than once but under ten times. The chain combines TRBV7-2 with TRBJ2-3; no firm D call. The germline CDR1 and CDR2 sequences are SGHTA and FQGNSA. This CDR3 is 15 amino acids long. The ends were cut back, 1 base at V and 0 bases at J, with 8 bases in the middle. DNA of the CDR3: TGTGCCAGCAGCTTAGGCTACTCTAGCACAGATACGCAGTATTTT. Translated, it gives CASSLGYSSTDTQYF.

This clonotype came up a few times. V and J are TRBV4-2 and TRBJ1-1; D is ambiguous. V shed 0 bases and J shed 2 bases, with 13 bases lying between them. The length of the CDR3 is 16 residues. Germline values: CDR1 LGHNA, CDR2 YNFKEQ. The DNA of the CDR3 is TGTGCCAGCAGCCAAGAGGTCGACCGAAAAAACACTGAAGCTTTCTTT. Protein sequence: CASSQEVDRKNTEAFF.

The chain combines TRBV4-2 with TRBJ2-2; 8 bases fit TRBD1. The CDR3 is 17 residues long. V trimming: 0 bases; J trimming: 6 bases; junction bases outside the gene matches: 9. CDR1 is LGHNA and CDR2 is YNFKEQ in the germline V gene. In nucleotides, the CDR3 is TGTGCCAGCAGCCAAGAATCGCAGGGGGCTTCTTCCGGGGAGCTGTTTTTT. Translated: CASSQESQGASSGELFF.

The CDR3 nucleotides read TGTGCCAGCAGCCAAGATGGGGCGGCCATGAACACTGAAGCTTTCTTT. It translates to CASSQDGAAMNTEAFF. The gene calls are TRBV4-2 and TRBJ1-1; tentatively, D is TRBD1 (5 bases). Per germline, CDR1 LGHNA and CDR2 YNFKEQ. Trimming removed 0 bases from V and 0 bases from J, with 11 bases in between. The CDR3 spans 16 residues.

This rearrangement joins TRBV20-1 to TRBJ2-1; the match to TRBD2 covers 11 bases. Germline CDR1 DFQATT, CDR2 SNEGSKA (reference sequence). This CDR3 region has 15 residues. The V segment lost 0 bases and the J segment 6 bases; nucleotides outside the gene matches: 4. CDR3 residues: CSARDSGTSGNEQFF. CDR3 nucleotides: TGCAGTGCTAGAGATTCCGGGACTAGCGGCAATGAGCAGTTCTTC.

There are a few counts of this clonotype. The chain has TRBV10-3 and TRBJ2-5, with TRBD2 as a possible D gene (5 bases). The germline V gene has CDR1 ENHRY and CDR2 SYGVKD. V lost 10 bases to trimming and J lost 2 bases, with 14 bases between them. The CDR3 length is 13 residues. As DNA, the CDR3 is TGTGCCACCGAACGAAGCGGACAAGAGACCCAGTACTTC. This sequence encodes CATERSGQETQYF.

This clonotype was counted only a few times. This chain connects TRBV6-1 to TRBJ2-7, with a tentative D call TRBD2 (5 bases). Trimming took off 1 base at V and 11 bases at J, with 6 bases between the two ends. The germline V gene encodes CDR1 MNHNS and CDR2 SASEGT. The CDR3 runs 10 residues. This chain's CDR3 is CASSEGEKYF. CDR3 nucleotide sequence: TGTGCCAGCAGTGAAGGGGAGAAGTACTTC.